Below are 18 T cell receptor beta chains sequenced from a single sample in a study of PD-1 and CTLA-4 blockade in melanoma. Only in-frame clones appear in the TCRdb table, and some are missing; sequencing was by immunoSEQ multiplex PCR. The table includes tens of thousands of clones, 88% detected once. The source material was CD8+ T cells from peripheral blood, sampled before anti-PD-1 treatment. The origin of the receptors is a human donor with melanoma.

V and J are TRBV9 and TRBJ2-3; 8 positions agree with TRBD1. The germline V gene encodes CDR1 SGDLS and CDR2 YYNGEE. The CDR3 runs to 14 residues. V shed 0 bases and J 5 bases; nucleotides not matched to a gene: 2. Here the CDR3 DNA reads TGTGCCAGCAGCGTAGAGGACAGGGAAGATACGCAGTATTTT. Amino acid sequence: CASSVEDREDTQYF.

In this sample, this clone turned up a few times. The CDR3, as DNA: TGTGCCAGCAGTTTGTCACAGGGAGGGAGCTCCTATAATTCACCCCTCCACTTT. This encodes CASSLSQGGSSYNSPLHF. The chain has TRBV28 and TRBJ1-6, with D maybe TRBD1 (6 bases). The CDR3 is 18 amino acids. Trimming removed 3 bases at V and 0 bases at J, with 15 bases between. Germline CDR1 MDHEN, CDR2 SYDVKM.

CDR3 region: CASSLEGAWTTGTEAFF. DNA for the CDR3: TGTGCCAGCAGCTTAGAAGGGGCCTGGACCACCGGCACTGAAGCTTTCTTT. V is TRBV7-2 and J is TRBJ1-1; maybe TRBD1 (5 bases). The CDR3 loop spans 17 amino acids. Per germline, CDR1 SGHTA and CDR2 FQGNSA. V was pared by 1 base and J by 4 bases, with 19 bases between. Combining the CDR3 with reference TRBV7-2 and TRBJ1-1 gives the whole variable domain GAGVSQSPSNKVTEKGKDVELRCDPISGHTALYWYRQSLGQGLEFLIYFQGNSAPDKSGLPSDRFSAERTGGSVSTLTIQRTQQEDSAVYLCASSLEGAWTTGTEAFFGQGTRLTVV.

CDR3 in amino acids: CASSQEAGTPTDTQYF. DNA for the CDR3: TGTGCCAGCAGCCAAGAGGCGGGGACGCCCACAGATACGCAGTATTTT. The rearrangement joins TRBV3-1 (or the pseudogene TRBV3-2) to TRBJ2-3, with a weak D call TRBD2 (6 bases). Trimming pared 0 bases from V and 2 bases from J, leaving 12 bases between. This CDR3 spans 16 amino acids. The V gene's germline CDR1 is LGHDT and CDR2 YNNKEL (reference sequence).

The chain has TRBV7-6 and TRBJ2-7, with 12 bases aligning to TRBD2. CDR1 and CDR2 (germline): SGHVS, FNYEAQ. V lost 5 bases and J lost 6; bases outside the gene matches: 8. The CDR3 has 15 residues. The CDR3 loop is CASSPYPSGGGEQYF. The CDR3 coding sequence is TGTGCCAGCAGCCCTTACCCTAGCGGGGGGGGCGAGCAGTACTTC.

This clone was observed a single time. The rearrangement uses TRBV7-9 and TRBJ2-5; the D gene is possibly TRBD1 (7 bases). The germline gives CDR1 SEHNR, CDR2 FQNEAQ (reference sequence). V was trimmed by 3 bases and J by 2 bases, leaving 10 bases between them. The CDR3 is 14 amino acids. Here the CDR3 reads CASSFGGQQETQYF. In DNA form, the CDR3 reads TGTGCCAGCAGCTTCGGGGGACAGCAAGAGACCCAGTACTTC. The full variable domain, completed using reference TRBV7-9 and TRBJ2-5, is DTGVSQNPRHKITKRGQNVTFRCDPISEHNRLYWYRQTLGQGPEFLTYFQNEAQLEKSRLLSDRFSAERPKGSFSTLEIQRTEQGDSAMYLCASSFGGQQETQYFGPGTRLLVL.

This chain links TRBV6-2 or TRBV6-3 with TRBJ2-7; D perhaps matches TRBD1 (6 bases). The V gene lost 4 bases and the J gene lost 0 bases, with 22 bases spanning the gap. The CDR3 contains 18 residues. Germline CDR1 and CDR2: MNHEY and SVGEGT. Written as DNA, the CDR3 is TGTGCCAGCAGTTCCGGCCCTTACGGGACAATTTCCTCCTACGAGCAGTACTTC. Translating it yields CASSSGPYGTISSYEQYF.

CDR3 nucleotides: TGTGCCAGCAGCTTAGTACCCGGACAGGCAACTAATGAAAAACTGTTTTTT. Its translation is CASSLVPGQATNEKLFF. This sequence joins TRBV7-6 and TRBJ1-4; 7 bases line up with TRBD1. The CDR3 is 17 residues long. From germline, CDR1 is SGHVS and CDR2 FNYEAQ. V lost 1 base to trimming and J lost 0 bases; unmatched junction nucleotides: 5.

This rearrangement joins TRBV29-1 to TRBJ1-1; D not resolved. The CDR3 sequence is 12 residues long. The V end was cut by 4 bases, the J end by 6 bases, with 12 bases between. Germline V lookup: CDR1 SQVTM, CDR2 ANQGSEA. This CDR3 is CSVVPDSPEAFF. The DNA for the CDR3 is TGCAGCGTTGTGCCAGATAGCCCTGAAGCTTTCTTT.

This sequence joins TRBV27 and TRBJ1-1, with D uncertain. Germline V lookup: CDR1 MNHEY, CDR2 SMNVEV (reference sequence). V was pared by 6 bases and J by 1 base, with 12 bases between. The CDR3 has 14 amino acids. The CDR3 nucleotides are TGTGCCAGCAGAAAAGGGCCGCAGAACACTGAAGCTTTCTTT. Translated: CASRKGPQNTEAFF.

The J gene is TRBJ1-1, the V gene TRBV6-5; unclear D gene. The CDR3 runs 15 residues. V was trimmed by 0 bases and J by 0 bases, leaving 8 bases between them. From germline, CDR1 is MNHEY and CDR2 SVGAGI. The CDR3 DNA reads as TGTGCCAGCAGTTACTCCGGCAGCATGAACACTGAAGCTTTCTTT. Translation gives CASSYSGSMNTEAFF.

CDR3 DNA sequence: TGTGCCAGCAGCCAAATTACAGGGAGCGACACCGGGGAGCTGTTTTTT. Residues: CASSQITGSDTGELFF. V and J are TRBV7-9 and TRBJ2-2; D is possibly TRBD1 (6 bases). Germline CDR1 is SEHNR and CDR2 is FQNEAQ (reference sequence). The CDR3 covers 16 residues. V shed 5 bases and J shed 3 bases, with 16 bases lying between them. The whole variable domain, filled in from reference TRBV7-9 and TRBJ2-2, reads DTGVSQNPRHKITKRGQNVTFRCDPISEHNRLYWYRQTLGQGPEFLTYFQNEAQLEKSRLLSDRFSAERPKGSFSTLEIQRTEQGDSAMYLCASSQITGSDTGELFFGEGSRLTVL.

The chain joins TRBV2 to TRBJ2-7; 7 positions match TRBD1. J gave up 8 bases and V 3 bases, and 13 bases lay outside the gene matches. Per the germline V gene, CDR1 is SNHLY and CDR2 is FYNNEI. This CDR3 contains 15 residues. CDR3 amino acids: CASSDPRDSRSQQYF. Here the CDR3 DNA reads TGTGCCAGCAGTGACCCCCGGGACAGTCGGTCGCAGCAGTACTTC.

This sequence joins TRBV27 and TRBJ2-1; 11 bases map to TRBD2. Germline-derived CDR1 and CDR2 are MNHEY and SMNVEV (reference sequence). There are 15 residues in the CDR3. Trimming removed 3 bases from V and 9 bases from J; junction bases left unmatched: 7. In nucleotides, the CDR3 is TGTGCCAGCAGTTTTGTGGGACTAGCGGTGGGTGAGCAGTTCTTC. Amino acids: CASSFVGLAVGEQFF.

V is TRBV19 and J is TRBJ2-1, with TRBD2 matching over 9 bases. Per germline, CDR1 LNHDA and CDR2 SQIVND (reference sequence). V lost 7 bases and J lost 2; bases outside the gene matches: 9. The CDR3 has 16 amino acids. CDR3 in amino acids: CASIGVRGGPYNEQFF. CDR3 nucleotides: TGTGCCAGTATCGGAGTGCGGGGGGGACCCTACAATGAGCAGTTCTTC.

This sequence joins TRBV5-1 and TRBJ2-7; D not resolved. From germline, CDR1 is SGHRS and CDR2 YFSETQ. The CDR3 extends over 14 amino acids. V was pared by 3 bases and J by 3 bases, with 13 bases between. CDR3 in amino acids: CASSSDRKDYEQYF. The CDR3 bases are TGCGCCAGCAGCTCGGACCGGAAGGACTACGAGCAGTACTTC. Combining the CDR3 with reference TRBV5-1 and TRBJ2-7 gives the whole variable domain KAGVTQTPRYLIKTRGQQVTLSCSPISGHRSVSWYQQTPGQGLQFLFEYFSETQRNKGNFPGRFSGRQFSNSRSEMNVSTLELGDSALYLCASSSDRKDYEQYFGPGTRLTVT.

CDR3 nucleotides: TGTGCCAGCAGCGAAGGGAGTCGGGAGTATTTT. This encodes CASSEGSREYF. The chain recombines TRBV9 with TRBJ2-3, with D maybe TRBD2 (5 bases). Trimming pared 3 bases from V and 13 bases from J, leaving 12 bases between. Germline CDR1 and CDR2: SGDLS and YYNGEE. CDR3 length equals 11 residues.

CDR3 protein: CAPAGLPSYEQYF. The CDR3, as DNA: TGTGCCCCGGCGGGGCTCCCCTCCTACGAGCAGTACTTC. The chain carries TRBV2 and TRBJ2-7, with D maybe TRBD2 (6 bases). In germline, CDR1 is SNHLY, CDR2 FYNNEI. The CDR3 totals 13 residues. The V gene lost 11 bases and the J gene lost 0 bases, with 14 bases spanning the gap.